The next 16 T cell receptor beta chains were all read from a single sample in a study of blood T cell repertoires in COVID-19. Repertoires were generated with immunoSEQ multiplex PCR, while TCRdb's copy carries only in-frame clones and drops some. In the table there are some 250,000 clones, around nine tenths of which are singletons. The sequencing input was peripheral blood. These receptors all come from a woman in her sixties or seventies with active or convalescent COVID-19.

The rearrangement links TRBV5-1 to TRBJ1-1, with D unclear. CDR3 size: 13 residues. Germline CDR1 and CDR2: SGHRS and YFSETQ. Trimming shortened V by 3 bases and J by 3 bases, and 9 bases separated the two germline ends. DNA for the CDR3: TGCGCCAGCAGCTGGTCCCAGGACACTGAAGCTTTCTTT. This codes for CASSWSQDTEAFF.

The chain has TRBV18 and TRBJ1-2, with 8 bases that match TRBD1. The germline CDR1 and CDR2 sequences are KGHSH and LQKENI. This CDR3 is built from 19 residues. The J segment lost 1 base and the V segment lost 3 bases, leaving 16 bases of the junction unmatched. In DNA, the CDR3 is TGTGCCAGCTCACCTTACAGTCCCGGGACAGGAAAGGGTAACTATGGCTACACCTTC. It encodes CASSPYSPGTGKGNYGYTF.

There are a few counts of this clone. This rearrangement joins TRBV14 to TRBJ2-1; no firm D call. Germline lookup yields CDR1 SGHDN and CDR2 FVKESK. The CDR3 is 15 amino acids. V lost 0 bases and J lost 9, with 15 bases in between. The CDR3 sequence is CASSQDMSRWFEQFF. CDR3 DNA: TGTGCCAGCAGCCAAGATATGTCTAGGTGGTTTGAGCAGTTCTTC.

This clone showed up just once. The J gene is TRBJ2-2, the V gene TRBV11-3; D uncertain. Germline V gene lookup returns CDR1 SGHNT and CDR2 YENEEA. This CDR3 comprises 13 residues. V shed 1 base and J shed 4 bases, with 4 bases lying between them. The CDR3 here is CASSLVRTGELFF. The CDR3 DNA follows: TGTGCCAGCAGCTTAGTCCGCACCGGGGAGCTGTTTTTT.

The chain employs TRBV27 and TRBJ1-5, with a possible D match to TRBD1 (5 bases). The V gene's germline CDR1 is MNHEY and CDR2 SMNVEV (reference sequence). The V gene lost 6 bases and the J gene lost 4 bases, with 16 bases spanning the gap. The CDR3 contains 15 residues. The CDR3 protein is CASRLSLQVNQPQHF. The DNA of the CDR3 is TGTGCCAGCAGGCTTTCATTACAGGTGAATCAGCCCCAGCATTTT.

This clone was seen once. The V and J genes are TRBV6-5 and TRBJ1-1; the match to TRBD1 covers 8 bases. The CDR3 has 15 amino acids. Germline CDR1 MNHEY, CDR2 SVGAGI. Unmatched junction bases numbered 12, after V lost 10 bases and J lost 2 bases. The CDR3 region is CATTSPSGGNTEAFF. The CDR3 DNA is TGTGCCACCACTTCCCCCTCAGGGGGCAACACTGAAGCTTTCTTT.

The chain recombines TRBV7-2 with TRBJ2-7; a possible D gene is TRBD1 (6 bases). V dropped 5 bases and J dropped 2 bases, with 13 bases sitting between them. The CDR3 consists of 14 residues. CDR1 SGHTA and CDR2 FQGNSA come from the germline V gene. The CDR3 sequence is CASSPNQGTYEQYF. The CDR3 bases are TGTGCCAGCAGCCCAAATCAGGGGACCTACGAGCAGTACTTC.

In its sample, this clone was seen once. This same CDR3 is encoded by further DNA sequences in the sample. V and J are TRBV5-1 and TRBJ1-4, with a weak D call TRBD1 (6 bases). This CDR3 has 15 residues. V gave up 1 base and J gave up 2 bases, with 9 bases separating them. CDR1 is SGHRS and CDR2 is YFSETQ in the germline V gene. CDR3 amino acids: CASSLTGSTNEKLFF. The CDR3 coding sequence is TGCGCCAGCAGCTTGACAGGGTCTACTAATGAAAAACTGTTTTTT.

In its sample, this clone was seen once. The chain recombines TRBV6-5 with TRBJ1-5; maybe TRBD1 (6 bases). The CDR3 spans 14 residues. The V end was cut by 7 bases, the J end by 6 bases, with 16 bases between. Germline V gene sequence: CDR1 MNHEY, CDR2 SVGAGI. The CDR3 reads CASNGGAGGQPQHF. In DNA form, the CDR3 reads TGTGCCAGCAACGGGGGCGCGGGGGGTCAGCCCCAGCATTTT.

In its sample, this clone was seen a few times. The chain recombines TRBV7-8 with TRBJ2-7, with D uncertain. Trimming took 5 bases from V and 0 from J, leaving 11 bases between them. The length of the CDR3 is 14 residues. Germline V gene sequence: CDR1 SGHVS, CDR2 FQNEAQ. The DNA for the CDR3 is TGTGCCAGCAGCAGGCCGGGTCCCTCCTACGAGCAGTACTTC. It translates to CASSRPGPSYEQYF.

J is TRBJ1-1 and V is TRBV7-9; 8 nucleotides align to TRBD1. The V gene end was trimmed by 5 bases and the J gene end by 3 bases; junction bases not matched to a gene: 5. CDR3 length: 14 residues. Germline CDR1 and CDR2: SEHNR and FQNEAQ (reference sequence). The CDR3: CASSPGQGDTEAFF. The CDR3 DNA reads as TGTGCCAGCAGCCCTGGACAGGGAGACACTGAAGCTTTCTTT.

This chain links TRBV18 with TRBJ1-1; D unresolved. With 4 bases removed from V and 0 bases from J, the gap between germline ends came to 24 bases. Germline V gene sequence: CDR1 KGHSH, CDR2 LQKENI. The CDR3 extends over 19 amino acids. The CDR3 region is CASSRNSRNSPIMNTEAFF. CDR3 bases: TGTGCCAGCTCACGAAACTCCCGGAACAGCCCTATTATGAACACTGAAGCTTTCTTT.

This sequence joins TRBV11-2 and TRBJ2-2; weak D call: TRBD1 (6 bases). Deletions cut 4 bases from V and 9 bases from J, with 15 bases between. Germline CDR1 SGHAT, CDR2 FQNNGV. The CDR3 runs 14 residues. CDR3 protein: CASSSGHGERELFF. The CDR3 DNA reads TGTGCCAGCAGCTCGGGACATGGGGAGCGGGAGCTGTTTTTT.

The chain combines TRBV6-5 with TRBJ1-5; TRBD1 is a possible D gene (6 bases). This CDR3 has 14 residues. Trimming removed 6 bases from V and 4 bases from J, with 13 bases in between. Germline CDR1 and CDR2: MNHEY and SVGAGI. CDR3: CASRHRERNQPQHF. The CDR3 nucleotides are TGTGCCAGCAGGCACAGGGAAAGGAATCAGCCCCAGCATTTT.

This clone was seen just once. The V gene is TRBV5-1, the J gene TRBJ2-7; D is possibly TRBD1 (6 bases). Trimming pared 2 bases from V and 1 base from J, leaving 7 bases between. The CDR3 extends over 13 amino acids. Germline CDR1 is SGHRS and CDR2 is YFSETQ. In DNA form, the CDR3 reads TGCGCCAGCAGCTTTGGACAGTCCTACGAGCAGTACTTC. Residues: CASSFGQSYEQYF. Together with reference TRBV5-1 and TRBJ2-7, the CDR3 gives the full variable domain: KAGVTQTPRYLIKTRGQQVTLSCSPISGHRSVSWYQQTPGQGLQFLFEYFSETQRNKGNFPGRFSGRQFSNSRSEMNVSTLELGDSALYLCASSFGQSYEQYFGPGTRLTVT.

The chain carries TRBV11-2 and TRBJ2-2, with D possibly matching TRBD1 (5 bases). Trimming pared 1 base from V and 4 bases from J, leaving 7 bases between. The CDR3 totals 14 residues. CDR1 SGHAT and CDR2 FQNNGV come from the germline V gene. CDR3 sequence reads: CASSLGQTTGELFF. The DNA for the CDR3 is TGTGCCAGCAGCTTAGGACAGACCACCGGGGAGCTGTTTTTT.